The 20 T cell receptor beta chains presented below share a single source sample, sequenced in a study of blood T cells in healthy people across ages. A second PCR, run for roughly 6 to 11 cycles, used a sample-barcoded 5' primer plus a J-beta primer mix. Each CDR3 protein is one row after TCRdb ran MiXCR on the 5' RACE reads. Found here are about 780,000 distinct CDR3 sequences, about 26% of them singletons; the top ten hold 2.5% to 3.5%. This sample was shared with a second study, whose subject was T cells of mothers and their children.

Source material: blood. These receptors were collected from a boy younger than 18 in good health.

There are many counts of this clonotype. The rearrangement links TRBV7-3 to TRBJ2-5, with D possibly being TRBD2 (5 bases). Matching the DNA end better, TRBJ2-1 makes the J call doubtful. Germline values: CDR1 SGHTA, CDR2 FQGTGA. The length of the CDR3 is 14 residues. The CDR3: CASSLNPMAGEQFF. DNA of the CDR3: TGTGCCAGCAGCCTAAACCCCATGGCGGGTGAGCAGTTCTTC.

This clonotype was recorded a few times. The rearrangement uses TRBV6-2 or TRBV6-3 and TRBJ1-5; D perhaps matches TRBD1 (5 bases). The CDR3 runs to 13 residues. Germline CDR1 and CDR2: MNHEY and SVGEGT. Trimming removed 6 bases from V and 0 bases from J, with 6 bases in between. DNA of the CDR3: TGTGCCAGCAGGACAGCTAGCAATCAGCCCCAGCATTTT. Protein sequence: CASRTASNQPQHF.

This sequence joins TRBV13 and TRBJ2-3; 7 bases map to TRBD2. V was pared by 4 bases and J by 1 base, with 11 bases of the junction left unmatched. CDR3 length: 17 residues. Per the germline V gene, CDR1 is PRHDT and CDR2 is FYEKMQ (reference sequence). For the CDR3, the DNA is TGTGCCAGCAGCTCCCCAGATAGCGGGCGACGCACAGATACGCAGTATTTT. This gives the protein CASSSPDSGRRTDTQYF.

V gene TRBV20-1 combines with J gene TRBJ2-1; D remains ambiguous. Germline V gene data show CDR1 as DFQATT and CDR2 as SNEGSKA (reference sequence). V lost 4 bases and J lost 7, with 20 bases in between. This CDR3 has 15 amino acids. CDR3 in amino acids: CSAIDKVIPTNEQFF. The CDR3 region has the DNA TGCAGTGCTATTGACAAGGTGATTCCTACAAATGAGCAGTTCTTC.

This clonotype was observed many times. Germline and junction disagree at one end, which may indicate a read error. V is TRBV12-3 or TRBV12-4 and J is TRBJ2-5; the D gene is possibly TRBD1 (5 bases). The CDR3 runs to 13 residues. CDR3 nucleotides: TGTGCCAGCAGCTTAGGAAGGGGAGAGACCCAGTACTTC. The encoded protein is CASSLGRGETQYF.

The V call is TRBV27, the J call TRBJ1-4; no definite D call. The V end lost 3 bases, the J end lost 4 bases, and 12 bases lay between the germline ends. This CDR3 is 15 amino acids long. In germline, CDR1 is MNHEY, CDR2 SMNVEV (reference sequence). The chain's CDR3 is CASSLFPEVNEKLFF. The DNA for the CDR3 is TGTGCCAGCAGTTTGTTTCCGGAGGTTAATGAAAAACTGTTTTTT.

Concerning this clonotype: A much bigger clone sits one base away, suggesting this may be a read error. The chain uses TRBV25-1 and TRBJ2-5; 10 bases are a match to TRBD2. The J call is uncertain, as TRBJ2-7 better fits the DNA end. Germline loops: CDR1 MGHDK, CDR2 SYGVNS. The CDR3 loop spans 14 amino acids. The CDR3 sequence is CASSRSGGPYEQYF. The CDR3 coding sequence is TGTGCCAGCAGCCGTAGCGGGGGGCCCTACGAGCAGTACTTC.

This clonotype was counted only a few times. The chain couples TRBV20-1 to TRBJ2-7; no definite D call. CDR1 is DFQATT and CDR2 is SNEGSKA in the germline V gene (reference sequence). Trimming left V 3 bases short and J 2 bases short, with 17 bases between. The CDR3 has 15 residues. The CDR3 spells CSASDPDRNTYEQYF. The CDR3, as DNA: TGCAGTGCTAGTGACCCGGACCGGAACACCTACGAGCAGTACTTC.

The V and J genes are TRBV12-3 or TRBV12-4 and TRBJ1-3; D gene uncertain. The CDR3 is 13 residues long. V dropped 2 bases and J dropped 1 base, with 3 bases sitting between them. The CDR3 nucleotides read TGTGCCAGCAGTTTAACTTCTGGAAACACCATATATTTT. Translating gives CASSLTSGNTIYF.

This clonotype was seen only a few times. A read error may produce the germline difference seen at one junction end. V and J are TRBV4-2 and TRBJ2-7; the D call may be TRBD1 or TRBD2 (5 bases each). Germline CDR1 reads LGHNA; CDR2 reads YNFKEQ. The CDR3 is made up of 17 amino acids. In DNA, the CDR3 is TGTGCCAGCAGCCAAGTGGGGGAAGGACTGCCCTCCTACGAGCAGTGCTTC. Its translation: CASSQVGEGLPSYEQCF.

J is TRBJ2-1 and V is TRBV10-1; 7 bases agree with TRBD1. Trimming at V came to 6 bases and at J to 2 bases, leaving 7 bases not matched to a gene. The CDR3 sequence is 15 residues long. The germline CDR1 and CDR2 sequences are WNHNN and SYGVQD (reference sequence). In DNA, the CDR3 is TGCGCCAGCAGCCGCCCGGGACAGCCCTACAATGAGCAGTTCTTC. Its translation: CASSRPGQPYNEQFF.

This chain connects TRBV6-1 to TRBJ2-1, with D perhaps matching TRBD1 (5 bases). Trimming shortened V by 6 bases and J by 3 bases, and 12 bases separated the two germline ends. CDR1 is MNHNS and CDR2 is SASEGT in the germline V gene. CDR3 length equals 14 residues. The CDR3 coding sequence is TGTGCCAGCAGCTTCAGGGTCGGCTACAATGAGCAGTTCTTC. Its translation: CASSFRVGYNEQFF.

V is TRBV18 and J is TRBJ1-4; D unclear. Germline lookup yields CDR1 KGHSH and CDR2 LQKENI. The V end was cut by 2 bases, the J end by 5 bases, with 15 bases between. The CDR3 extends over 16 amino acids. CDR3 sequence reads: CASSPKRTELNEKLFF. The CDR3, as DNA: TGTGCCAGCTCACCAAAACGCACAGAACTAAATGAAAAACTGTTTTTT.

This chain links TRBV2 with TRBJ1-1; D uncertain. Germline loops: CDR1 SNHLY, CDR2 FYNNEI. V lost 4 bases, J lost 3 bases, and 9 bases lay in between. The CDR3 loop spans 13 amino acids. The CDR3 DNA reads as TGTGCCAGCAGTGCCCCAGCATACACTGAAGCTTTCTTT. This codes for CASSAPAYTEAFF.

This clonotype was recorded a few times. In DNA form, the CDR3 reads TGTGCCACCCGGACTAGCGGGGACAGGGAGACCCAGTACTTC. Amino acid sequence: CATRTSGDRETQYF. This chain connects TRBV10-3 to TRBJ2-5; 12 nucleotides match TRBD2. V gave up 10 bases and J gave up 5 bases; unmatched junction bases: 8. The CDR3 length is 14 residues. Germline CDR1 ENHRY, CDR2 SYGVKD.

This clonotype occurred a few times. The chain couples TRBV20-1 to TRBJ1-2; the D is unclear. This CDR3 is 13 amino acids long. The germline V gene encodes CDR1 DFQATT and CDR2 SNEGSKA (reference sequence). Trimming stripped 6 bases from V and 2 bases from J, with 13 bases between. The CDR3 DNA reads TGCAGTGCAGTTAGCACGGGGAACTATGGCTACACCTTC. Translating it yields CSAVSTGNYGYTF.

The table lists this clonotype with a few counts. CDR3 sequence: CASSWAPSGRQETQYF. CDR3 in DNA: TGTGCCAGCAGCTGGGCACCGAGTGGCCGTCAAGAGACCCAGTACTTC. V is TRBV12-3 or TRBV12-4 and J is TRBJ2-5, with D unclear. The CDR3 sequence is 16 residues long. V shed 6 bases and J shed 2 bases, with 19 bases lying between them.

This clonotype has more than one count but fewer than ten. The J gene is TRBJ2-5, the V gene TRBV6-5, with a weak D call TRBD2 (6 bases). Germline-derived CDR1 and CDR2 are MNHEY and SVGAGI. CDR3 length equals 15 residues. Trimming cost V 3 bases and J 5 bases, with 16 bases left between them. Here the CDR3 DNA reads TGTGCCAGCAGTTATGGGGGGACCTTCGGGGAGACCCAGTACTTC. It encodes CASSYGGTFGETQYF.

This clonotype was observed many times. The chain couples TRBV7-2 to TRBJ2-5, with TRBD2 matching 8 bases. V lost 5 bases to trimming and J lost 2 bases; unmatched junction nucleotides: 4. Germline values: CDR1 SGHTA, CDR2 FQGNSA. There are 14 residues in the CDR3. The CDR3 nucleotides read TGTGCCAGCAGCCTCTTAGCGGGGCAAGAGACCCAGTACTTC. Protein sequence: CASSLLAGQETQYF.

This clonotype was detected only a few times. V and J are TRBV12-3 or TRBV12-4 and TRBJ2-5; D is uncertain. The V end was cut by 9 bases, the J end by 1 base, with 6 bases between. There are 11 residues in the CDR3. CDR3 in amino acids: CARVRQETQYF. The CDR3 coding sequence is TGTGCCAGGGTACGCCAAGAGACCCAGTACTTC.